This T cell receptor (beta chain) was retrieved from a study of cytomegalovirus exposure and HLA in healthy donors. Regarding the study as a whole: There were some V segments, including TRBV6-2 and TRBV6-3, excluded as indistinguishable. Another analysis was done later, and it associated roughly 15,000 TCR beta sequences with HLA alleles at 0.05 false discovery rate. Most TCR sequences were seen very rarely across donors, but some public TCRs occurred in many.

The study ran its PCR with 60 Vbeta and 13 Jbeta primers. Produced via immunoSEQ multiplex PCR; TCRdb's table is partial and in-frame only. This table has roughly 99,000 clones, about 80% appearing once. At sampling all donors were nominally healthy, likely with unrecorded immune exposures. As for this clone: What it binds is not known.

V shed 4 bases and J shed 8 bases, with 12 bases lying between them. There are 12 residues in the CDR3. The V gene's germline CDR1 is SGHNT and CDR2 YYREEE (reference sequence). The rearrangement uses TRBV5-4 and TRBJ1-1, with a weak D call TRBD1 (5 bases). The sequenced sample was PBMCs. The clonotype originates from a man aged 25 to 40 in good health and CMV-seropositive. The CDR3 DNA sequence: TGTGCCAGCAGCGCCTGGGGGGACGAAGCTTTCTTT. Its protein is CASSAWGDEAFF.